What follows are 27 T cell receptor beta chains derived from one specimen sequenced in a study of cytomegalovirus exposure and HLA in healthy donors. 13 Jbeta primers and 60 Vbeta primers were used for the PCR. The protocol was immunoSEQ multiplex PCR, while the TCRdb copy is restricted to in-frame clones and leaves out a portion. The data show about 110,000 clones, around 64% seen once. The specimen was PBMCs. The receptor set was obtained from a woman aged 25 to 39 in good health and CMV-seronegative.

The V call is TRBV28, the J call TRBJ2-7; a possible D gene is TRBD1 (6 bases). The CDR3 is 14 amino acids. The V gene's germline CDR1 is MDHEN and CDR2 SYDVKM. V lost 6 bases, J lost 4 bases, and 16 bases lay in between. The CDR3 nucleotides are TGTGCCAGCAGCTTCAGGGGCGGCCCTTACGAGCAGTACTTC. Encoded protein: CASSFRGGPYEQYF.

This clone was counted a single time. This rearrangement joins TRBV5-6 to TRBJ1-2, with TRBD1 matching 7 bases. This CDR3 has 14 amino acids. V shed 3 bases and J 4 bases; nucleotides not matched to a gene: 6. Germline CDR1 SGHDT, CDR2 YYEEEE. CDR3 coding DNA: TGTGCCAGCAGCTGGGGGACAGCCCCCTATGGCTACACCTTC. Its protein product is CASSWGTAPYGYTF.

The chain joins TRBV10-3 to TRBJ1-5; 7 bases align to TRBD1. Per the germline V gene, CDR1 is ENHRY and CDR2 is SYGVKD. Germline trimming cut 10 bases from V and 4 bases from J; bases unmatched to any gene: 4. This CDR3 region has 12 residues. DNA of the CDR3: TGTGCCACCTCGACAGGGAATCAGCCCCAGCATTTT. Its protein product is CATSTGNQPQHF.

The CDR3 sequence: CASSPRTAEYYGYTF. DNA for the CDR3: TGTGCCAGCAGTCCTCGGACAGCCGAATACTATGGCTACACCTTC. The V and J genes are TRBV27 and TRBJ1-2, with TRBD1 as a possible D gene (6 bases). Deletions cut 5 bases from V and 3 bases from J, with 16 bases between. CDR1 MNHEY and CDR2 SMNVEV come from the germline V gene (reference sequence). The CDR3 runs to 15 residues.

The chain recombines TRBV7-9 with TRBJ2-5, with 11 bases identical to TRBD1. With 5 bases clipped from V and 2 bases from J, the junction kept 4 bases outside the gene matches. CDR3 size: 15 residues. Germline CDR1 is SEHNR and CDR2 is FQNEAQ (reference sequence). CDR3 nucleotide sequence: TGTGCCAGCAGCACCGGGACAGGGGGGCAAGAGACCCAGTACTTC. Translation: CASSTGTGGQETQYF. Complete variable domain (other parts from reference TRBV7-9 and TRBJ2-5): DTGVSQNPRHKITKRGQNVTFRCDPISEHNRLYWYRQTLGQGPEFLTYFQNEAQLEKSRLLSDRFSAERPKGSFSTLEIQRTEQGDSAMYLCASSTGTGGQETQYFGPGTRLLVL.

This clone appeared a single time. V usage is TRBV6-5 and J usage is TRBJ1-4, with 7 positions matching TRBD1. V shed 5 bases and J 6 bases; nucleotides not matched to a gene: 6. CDR3 length: 14 residues. Germline V gives CDR1 MNHEY, CDR2 SVGAGI. CDR3 nucleotide sequence: TGTGCCAGCAGTCAACAGGGGACCTATGAAAAACTGTTTTTT. Translating it yields CASSQQGTYEKLFF.

The genes are TRBV10-1 and TRBJ1-2; no definite D call. Germline-derived CDR1 and CDR2 are WNHNN and SYGVQD (reference sequence). V lost 2 bases and J 5 bases, leaving 9 bases between the germline ends. The CDR3 has 13 residues. CDR3 in DNA: TGCGCCAGCAGTGAGCATACAACGTATGGCTACACCTTC. It yields the protein CASSEHTTYGYTF.

This clone has more than one count but fewer than ten. The V and J genes are TRBV5-6 and TRBJ1-1; 9 nucleotides line up with TRBD1. The V segment lost 2 bases and the J segment 4 bases; nucleotides outside the gene matches: 3. Looked up from germline, CDR1 is SGHDT and CDR2 is YYEEEE. This CDR3 is built from 14 residues. The DNA of the CDR3 is TGTGCCAGCAGCTTCCCACAGGGGGCCACTGAAGCTTTCTTT. It codes for CASSFPQGATEAFF.

CDR3 bases: TGTGCCAGCAGCGTAGCCCCACAGGGGTACGAGCAGTACTTC. It translates to CASSVAPQGYEQYF. The chain uses TRBV9 and TRBJ2-5; 7 bases agree with TRBD1. The J call is uncertain, as TRBJ2-7 better fits the DNA end. The CDR3 totals 14 residues. Germline V gene lookup returns CDR1 SGDLS and CDR2 YYNGEE.

This chain links TRBV5-1 with TRBJ2-1; possibly TRBD2 for D (6 bases). Trimming took off 6 bases at V and 1 base at J, with 11 bases between the two ends. This CDR3 comprises 14 residues. Germline V gene lookup returns CDR1 SGHRS and CDR2 YFSETQ. CDR3 DNA sequence: TGCGCCAGCACCCCTAGCGTTTCCTACAATGAGCAGTTCTTC. This sequence encodes CASTPSVSYNEQFF. Complete variable domain (other parts from reference TRBV5-1 and TRBJ2-1): KAGVTQTPRYLIKTRGQQVTLSCSPISGHRSVSWYQQTPGQGLQFLFEYFSETQRNKGNFPGRFSGRQFSNSRSEMNVSTLELGDSALYLCASTPSVSYNEQFFGPGTRLTVL.

This sequence joins TRBV5-6 and TRBJ1-2; 7 bases map to TRBD1. The CDR3 loop spans 16 amino acids. Germline V CDR1 and CDR2: SGHDT, YYEEEE. J lost 4 bases, V lost 4 bases, and 13 bases had no gene match. CDR3 nucleotide sequence: TGTGCCAGCAGCCTGAGTGGGACAGAAACTCTCTATGGCTACACCTTC. It codes for CASSLSGTETLYGYTF.

The V call is TRBV9, the J call TRBJ2-1, with 7 nucleotides matching TRBD2. CDR1 and CDR2 (germline): SGDLS, YYNGEE. This CDR3 is built from 15 residues. The ends lost 1 base at V and 6 bases at J; junction bases unmatched: 7. The CDR3 nucleotides are TGTGCCAGCAGCGTAACGGCGGGAGTGTTCAATGAGCAGTTCTTC. Translating gives CASSVTAGVFNEQFF.

The genes are TRBV5-1 and TRBJ1-1; D remains unclear. Trimming took 3 bases from V and 0 from J, leaving 12 bases between them. The CDR3 loop spans 15 amino acids. Germline lookup yields CDR1 SGHRS and CDR2 YFSETQ. The chain's CDR3 is CASSSGLVLNTEAFF. The CDR3 DNA reads as TGCGCCAGCAGCTCTGGACTCGTTTTGAACACTGAAGCTTTCTTT. Supplemented by reference TRBV5-1 and TRBJ1-1, the full variable domain reads KAGVTQTPRYLIKTRGQQVTLSCSPISGHRSVSWYQQTPGQGLQFLFEYFSETQRNKGNFPGRFSGRQFSNSRSEMNVSTLELGDSALYLCASSSGLVLNTEAFFGQGTRLTVV.

The chain couples TRBV7-9 to TRBJ2-5; 8 bases line up with TRBD2. Trimming cost V 6 bases and J 5 bases; bases outside gene matches: 8. The CDR3 length is 14 residues. The V gene's germline CDR1 is SEHNR and CDR2 FQNEAQ (reference sequence). CDR3 bases: TGTGCCAGCAGTACCCAAGCGGGAGATGAGACCCAGTACTTC. Its translation: CASSTQAGDETQYF.

The chain is built from TRBV9 and TRBJ2-1, with 7 bases fitting TRBD1. The CDR3 is 13 amino acids. Per germline, CDR1 SGDLS and CDR2 YYNGEE. Unmatched junction bases numbered 6, after V lost 6 bases and J lost 6 bases. CDR3 loop: CASTPGTVNEQFF. The CDR3, as DNA: TGTGCCAGCACGCCAGGGACAGTCAATGAGCAGTTCTTC. The full variable domain, rest sourced from reference TRBV9 and TRBJ2-1, is DSGVTQTPKHLITATGQRVTLRCSPRSGDLSVYWYQQSLDQGLQFLIQYYNGEERAKGNILERFSAQQFPDLHSELNLSSLELGDSALYFCASTPGTVNEQFFGPGTRLTVL.

The chain carries TRBV27 and TRBJ1-1; 7 bases line up with TRBD1. This CDR3 has 15 amino acids. V lost 4 bases, J lost 2 bases, and 7 bases stayed unmatched. CDR1 MNHEY and CDR2 SMNVEV come from the germline V gene (reference sequence). Here the CDR3 reads CASSSRQGENTEAFF. CDR3 in DNA: TGTGCCAGCAGTTCCCGACAGGGAGAAAACACTGAAGCTTTCTTT.

The chain employs TRBV7-9 and TRBJ2-7; 10 positions match TRBD1. The CDR3 length is 14 residues. The V gene's germline CDR1 is SEHNR and CDR2 FQNEAQ (reference sequence). After removal of 5 bases from V and 2 bases from J, the junction contained 3 bases not matched to a gene. CDR3 amino acids: CASSPGQGTYEQYF. Here the CDR3 DNA reads TGTGCCAGCAGCCCGGGACAGGGGACCTACGAGCAGTACTTC.

The V call is TRBV11-1, the J call TRBJ2-7; a possible D gene is TRBD1 (6 bases). CDR3 length: 16 residues. V dropped 6 bases and J dropped 4 bases, with 22 bases sitting between them. The germline gives CDR1 SGHAT, CDR2 FQDESV (reference sequence). CDR3 bases: TGTGCCAGCAGGCCGACAGGACCCCGGGCACTTTACGAGCAGTACTTC. As protein: CASRPTGPRALYEQYF.

The chain recombines TRBV5-8 with TRBJ2-1; tentatively, D is TRBD2 (6 bases). The CDR3 extends over 17 amino acids. V lost 7 bases, J lost 0 bases, and 20 bases lay in between. Per germline, CDR1 SGHTS and CDR2 YDEGEE. CDR3 sequence reads: CASQLNTGGSSYNEQFF. The CDR3 region has the DNA TGTGCCAGCCAACTAAATACCGGAGGGAGCTCCTACAATGAGCAGTTCTTC.

The V gene is TRBV4-1, the J gene TRBJ2-7; D gene unclear. In germline, CDR1 is MGHRA, CDR2 YSYEKL. The ends were cut back, 0 bases at V and 4 bases at J, with 4 bases in the middle. The CDR3 covers 12 residues. CDR3 DNA sequence: TGCGCCAGCAGCCAAGACCAATACGAGCAGTACTTC. Translating gives CASSQDQYEQYF.

The chain employs TRBV29-1 and TRBJ2-3; TRBD2 is a possible D gene (5 bases). The germline CDR1 and CDR2 sequences are SQVTM and ANQGSEA. V was cut by 2 bases and J by 4 bases, with 7 bases left in between. The CDR3 covers 12 residues. CDR3 DNA: TGCAGCGTTGAAACGGGGTCAGATACGCAGTATTTT. It translates to CSVETGSDTQYF.

The chain uses TRBV4-1 and TRBJ2-7, with a possible D match to TRBD2 (5 bases). The CDR3 spans 13 residues. V gave up 3 bases and J gave up 10 bases, with 16 bases separating them. Per the germline V gene, CDR1 is MGHRA and CDR2 is YSYEKL. CDR3 in amino acids: CASSHSDLRDQYF. CDR3 in DNA: TGCGCCAGCAGCCACTCGGACTTACGCGATCAGTACTTC.

The chain carries TRBV27 and TRBJ2-7; TRBD2 matches at 13 bases. J lost 4 bases, V lost 2 bases, and 14 bases had no gene match. The CDR3 extends over 19 amino acids. Germline V CDR1 and CDR2: MNHEY, SMNVEV (reference sequence). Here the CDR3 reads CASSLSWTSGRQRGYEQYF. The DNA of the CDR3 is TGTGCCAGCAGTTTAAGTTGGACTAGCGGGAGACAACGGGGTTACGAGCAGTACTTC.

The J gene is TRBJ1-5, the V gene TRBV7-3; D not resolved. Trimming removed 1 base at V and 6 bases at J, with 13 bases between. The CDR3 totals 15 residues. Per germline, CDR1 SGHTA and CDR2 FQGTGA. CDR3 sequence: CASSLMAGSGQPQHF. As DNA, the CDR3 is TGTGCCAGCAGCTTAATGGCGGGGAGCGGTCAGCCCCAGCATTTT.

The CDR3 nucleotides read TGTGCCAGCAGCCCCGGGACAGGGGGCACCGGGGAGCTGTTTTTT. Translating gives CASSPGTGGTGELFF. This chain links TRBV5-4 with TRBJ2-2, with TRBD1 identical over 11 bases. V lost 4 bases to trimming and J lost 4 bases; unmatched junction nucleotides: 3. The V gene's germline CDR1 is SGHNT and CDR2 YYREEE (reference sequence). The CDR3 sequence is 15 residues long.

J is TRBJ2-7 and V is TRBV5-1, with D tentatively TRBD1 (6 bases). Germline CDR1 reads SGHRS; CDR2 reads YFSETQ. V was clipped by 4 bases and J by 5 bases, with 13 bases between them. The CDR3 is made up of 13 amino acids. CDR3 in amino acids: CASSPGHQDEQYF. CDR3 in DNA: TGCGCCAGCAGCCCGGGACACCAGGACGAGCAGTACTTC.

The CDR3 is CASSLTGMAGANVLTF. The CDR3 coding sequence is TGCGCCAGCAGCTTGACGGGGATGGCTGGGGCCAACGTCCTGACTTTC. This chain connects TRBV5-1 to TRBJ2-6, with D perhaps matching TRBD2 (5 bases). Germline V gene data show CDR1 as SGHRS and CDR2 as YFSETQ. V was pared by 1 base and J by 2 bases, with 10 bases between. This CDR3 is built from 16 residues.